This T cell receptor beta chain was sequenced during a study of HIV-infected children after antiretroviral therapy interruption. Across the study: Interruption-arm samples span weeks 0, 12, interruption end (24 or 48), and about 3 years post-study. Findings and limits, study-wide: After treatment interruption started, naive CD4+ CDR3 overlap across time points dropped.

The treatment denotes: PENTA 11 planned treatment interruption arm or continuous ART arm. This CDR3 is built from 13 residues. Trimming pared 1 base from V and 7 bases from J, leaving 8 bases between. Germline V lookup: CDR1 SGHAT, CDR2 FQNNGV. A 3' RACE protocol on RNA, with unique molecular identifiers, produced the TCR library. Each CDR3 protein gets one entry after TCRdb re-called the 3' RACE reads with MiXCR. The profile shows more than 85,000 distinct CDR3 sequences, approximately 6.9% of them singletons. Only a few counts were recorded for this clonotype. No antigen is known for it. The TCR sequence derives from a pool of human donors with HIV. Here the sequenced sample was CD45RA+ CD4+ T cells from PBMCs, pooled from several time points, taken from a donor given antiretroviral therapy, either interrupted or continuous. Documented subset: naive CD4+ CD45RA+ CD45RO- T cells. The chain has TRBV11-2 and TRBJ1-5, with D hard to call. CDR3 sequence (DNA): TGTGCCAGCAGCTTAGTAGGTGGGCAGCCCCAGCATTTT. Translation: CASSLVGGQPQHF.